This T cell receptor beta chain was documented in a study of blood T cells in healthy people across ages. Findings and limits, study-wide: There were more naive CD4+ cells and higher diversity in long-lived donors than in aged donors.

This CDR3 region has 13 residues. Germline V CDR1 and CDR2: LGHDT, YNNKEL (reference sequence). The V and J ends lost 2 bases and 5 bases, in that order; junction bases with no gene match: 3. Notes on this clonotype: Its cognate antigen is unknown.

The second PCR ran roughly 6 to 11 cycles with a sample-barcoded 5' primer and J-beta primers. MiXCR, run by TCRdb on the 5' RACE reads, gives a single entry per CDR3 protein. The table includes approximately 730,000 distinct CDR3 sequences, roughly 45% detected once. The sample was blood. The receptor was derived from a woman aged 60-75 years in good health. This chain uses TRBV3-1 with TRBJ2-7, with 7 bases fitting TRBD1. CDR3 bases: TGTGCCAGCAGCCAAAACAGGGGCCACGAGCAGTACTTC. Residues: CASSQNRGHEQYF.